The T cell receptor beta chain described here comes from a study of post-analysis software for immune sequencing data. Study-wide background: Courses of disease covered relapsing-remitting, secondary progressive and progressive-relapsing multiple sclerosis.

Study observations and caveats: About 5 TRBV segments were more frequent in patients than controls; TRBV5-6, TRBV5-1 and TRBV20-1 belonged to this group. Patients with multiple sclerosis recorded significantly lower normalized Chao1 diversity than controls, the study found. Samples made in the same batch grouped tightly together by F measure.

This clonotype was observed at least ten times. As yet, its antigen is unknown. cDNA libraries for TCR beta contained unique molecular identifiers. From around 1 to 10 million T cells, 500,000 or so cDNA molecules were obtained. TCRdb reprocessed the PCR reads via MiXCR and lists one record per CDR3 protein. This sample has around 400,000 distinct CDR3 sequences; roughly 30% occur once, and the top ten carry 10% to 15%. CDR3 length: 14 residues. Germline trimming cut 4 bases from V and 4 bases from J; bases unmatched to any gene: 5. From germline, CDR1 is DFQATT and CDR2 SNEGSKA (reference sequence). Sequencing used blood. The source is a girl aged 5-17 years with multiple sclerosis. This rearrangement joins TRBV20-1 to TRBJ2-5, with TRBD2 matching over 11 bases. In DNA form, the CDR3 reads TGCAGTGCTACTTTGGGACTAGCGGCAGAGACCCAGTACTTC. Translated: CSATLGLAAETQYF.